This T cell receptor (beta chain) is from a study of cytotoxic CD8 clonotypes in ibrutinib-treated CLL. Germline values: CDR1 SGDLS, CDR2 YYNGEE. Losses at the gene ends were 4 bases for V and 5 bases for J; bases not matched to a gene: 10. This CDR3 comprises 16 residues. TCRdb keeps only in-frame clones here, not all; method: immunoSEQ multiplex PCR. The table shows 30,000 to 40,000 clones, with 69% occurring only once. Sample: PBMCs, taken before ibrutinib treatment. The chain has TRBV9 and TRBJ2-3, with TRBD2 identical over 10 bases. This clonotype originated in a human donor with chronic lymphocytic leukemia. CDR3 amino acids: CASSPGLASLQDTQYF. CDR3 sequence (DNA): TGTGCCAGCAGCCCGGGACTAGCGTCTCTTCAAGATACGCAGTATTTT.